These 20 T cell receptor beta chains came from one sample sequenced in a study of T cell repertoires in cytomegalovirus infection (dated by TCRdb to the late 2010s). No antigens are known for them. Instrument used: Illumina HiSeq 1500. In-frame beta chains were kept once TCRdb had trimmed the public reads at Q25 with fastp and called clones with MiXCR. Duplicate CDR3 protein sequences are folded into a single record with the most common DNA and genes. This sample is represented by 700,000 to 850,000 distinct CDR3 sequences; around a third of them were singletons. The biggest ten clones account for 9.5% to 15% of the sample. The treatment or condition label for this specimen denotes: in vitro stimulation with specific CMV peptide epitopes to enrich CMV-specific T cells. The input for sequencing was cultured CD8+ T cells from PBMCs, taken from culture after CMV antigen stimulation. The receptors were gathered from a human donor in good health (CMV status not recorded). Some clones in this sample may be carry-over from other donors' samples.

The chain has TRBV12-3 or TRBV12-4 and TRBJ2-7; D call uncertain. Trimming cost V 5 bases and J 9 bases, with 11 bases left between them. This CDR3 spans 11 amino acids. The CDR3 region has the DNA TGTGCCAGCAGTAAAGGGCTCCCGCAGTACTTC. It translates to CASSKGLPQYF.

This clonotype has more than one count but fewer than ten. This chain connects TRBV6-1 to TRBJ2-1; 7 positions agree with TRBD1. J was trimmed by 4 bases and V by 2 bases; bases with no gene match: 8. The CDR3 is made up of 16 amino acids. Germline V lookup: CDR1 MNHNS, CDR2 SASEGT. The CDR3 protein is CASSESGTALYNEQFF. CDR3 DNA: TGTGCCAGCAGTGAATCCGGGACAGCTCTGTACAATGAGCAGTTCTTC.

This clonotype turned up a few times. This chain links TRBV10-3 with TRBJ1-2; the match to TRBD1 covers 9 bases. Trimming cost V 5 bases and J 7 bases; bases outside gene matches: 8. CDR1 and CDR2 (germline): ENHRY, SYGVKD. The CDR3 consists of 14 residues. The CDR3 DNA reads TGTGCCATCAGTCCGGACAGGGGATTCGGTGGCTACACCTTC. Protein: CAISPDRGFGGYTF.

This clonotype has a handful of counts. CDR3 residues: CASERKGYGYTF. The DNA of the CDR3 is TGTGCCAGCGAGCGTAAAGGCTATGGCTACACCTTC. The V and J genes are TRBV9 and TRBJ1-2; no clear D. The V end lost 7 bases, the J end lost 4 bases, and 11 bases lay between the germline ends. The CDR3 is made up of 12 amino acids. Germline V gene data show CDR1 as SGDLS and CDR2 as YYNGEE.

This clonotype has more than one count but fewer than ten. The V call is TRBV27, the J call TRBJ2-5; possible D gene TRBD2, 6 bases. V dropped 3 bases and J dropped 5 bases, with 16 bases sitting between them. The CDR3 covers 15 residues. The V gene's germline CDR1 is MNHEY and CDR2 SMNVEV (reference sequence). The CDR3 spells CASSLTRPTRETQYF. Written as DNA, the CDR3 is TGTGCCAGCAGTTTGACTAGGCCAACAAGGGAGACCCAGTACTTC.

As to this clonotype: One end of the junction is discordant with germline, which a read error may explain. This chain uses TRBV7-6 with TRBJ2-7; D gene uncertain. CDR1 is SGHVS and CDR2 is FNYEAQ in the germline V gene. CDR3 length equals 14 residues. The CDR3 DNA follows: TGTGCCAGCAGCTTAGACCACACCTCCTACGATCAGTACTTC. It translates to CASSLDHTSYDQYF.

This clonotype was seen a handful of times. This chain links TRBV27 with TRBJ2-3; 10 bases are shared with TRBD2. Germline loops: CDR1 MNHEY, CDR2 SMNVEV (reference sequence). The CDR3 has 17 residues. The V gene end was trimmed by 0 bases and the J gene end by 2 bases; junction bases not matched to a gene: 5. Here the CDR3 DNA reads TGTGCCAGCAGTTTATCTGTAGCGGGGGGCCTCACAGATACGCAGTATTTT. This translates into CASSLSVAGGLTDTQYF.

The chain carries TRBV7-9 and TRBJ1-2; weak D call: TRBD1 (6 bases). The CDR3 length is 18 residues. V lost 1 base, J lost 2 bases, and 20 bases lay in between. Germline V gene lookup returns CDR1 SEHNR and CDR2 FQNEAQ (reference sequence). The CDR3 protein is CASSLGWRGAGGNYGYTF. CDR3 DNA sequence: TGTGCCAGCAGCTTAGGATGGAGGGGGGCTGGAGGGAACTATGGCTACACCTTC.

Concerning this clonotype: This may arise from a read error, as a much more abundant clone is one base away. CDR3 region: CVSSFEAPGKGGNQPQHF. CDR3 coding DNA: TGTGTCAGCAGTTTCGAAGCGCCAGGGAAAGGTGGCAATCAGCCCCAGCATTTT. The chain carries TRBV12-3 or TRBV12-4 and TRBJ1-5; TRBD1 is a possible D gene (5 bases). This CDR3 is 18 amino acids long.

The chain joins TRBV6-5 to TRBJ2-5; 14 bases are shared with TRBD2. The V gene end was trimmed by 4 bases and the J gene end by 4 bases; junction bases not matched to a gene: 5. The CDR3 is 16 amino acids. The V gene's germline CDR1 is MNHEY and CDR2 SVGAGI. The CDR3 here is CASSWTGTSGGETQYF. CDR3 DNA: TGTGCCAGCAGTTGGACCGGGACTAGCGGGGGAGAGACCCAGTACTTC.

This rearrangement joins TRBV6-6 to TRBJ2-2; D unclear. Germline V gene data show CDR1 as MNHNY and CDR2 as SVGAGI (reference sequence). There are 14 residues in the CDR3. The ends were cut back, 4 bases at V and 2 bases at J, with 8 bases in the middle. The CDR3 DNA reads TGTGCCAGCAGTTTGTCTGACAACACCGGGGAGCTGTTTTTT. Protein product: CASSLSDNTGELFF.

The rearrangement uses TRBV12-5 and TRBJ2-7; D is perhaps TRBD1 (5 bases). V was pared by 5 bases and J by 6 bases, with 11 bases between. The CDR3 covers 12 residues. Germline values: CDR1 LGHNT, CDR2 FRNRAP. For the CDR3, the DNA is TGTGCTAGTGGTCAGGGTGTTTTCGAGCAGTACTTC. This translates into CASGQGVFEQYF. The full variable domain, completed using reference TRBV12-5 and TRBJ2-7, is DARVTQTPRHKVTEMGQEVTMRCQPILGHNTVFWYRQTMMQGLELLAYFRNRAPLDDSGMPKDRFSAEMPDATLATLKIQPSEPRDSAVYFCASGQGVFEQYFGPGTRLTVT.

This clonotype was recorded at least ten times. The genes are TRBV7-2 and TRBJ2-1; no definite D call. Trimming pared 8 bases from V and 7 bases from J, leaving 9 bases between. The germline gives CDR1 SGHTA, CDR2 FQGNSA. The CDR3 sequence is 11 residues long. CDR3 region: CASPKKNEQFF. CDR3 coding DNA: TGTGCCAGCCCTAAAAAGAATGAGCAGTTCTTC.

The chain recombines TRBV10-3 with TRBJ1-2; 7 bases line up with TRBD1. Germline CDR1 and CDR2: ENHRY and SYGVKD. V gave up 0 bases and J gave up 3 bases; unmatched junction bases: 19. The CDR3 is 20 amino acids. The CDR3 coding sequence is TGTGCCATCAGTGAGTCGACTCCATCTTTTTTGGGGACAGCTCACTATGGCTACACCTTC. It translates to CAISESTPSFLGTAHYGYTF.

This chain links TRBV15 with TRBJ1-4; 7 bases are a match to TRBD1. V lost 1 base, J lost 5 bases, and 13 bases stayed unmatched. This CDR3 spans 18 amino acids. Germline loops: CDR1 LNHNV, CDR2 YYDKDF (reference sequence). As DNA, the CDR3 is TGTGCCACCAGCAGAGCCCTCTTTACCGGGACAGAGAATGAAAAACTGTTTTTT. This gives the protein CATSRALFTGTENEKLFF.

The CDR3 DNA reads as TGTGCCAGCAGTTCTAGCGAGGCCACCTACGAGCAGTACTTC. Translated, it gives CASSSSEATYEQYF. The V call is TRBV6-1, the J call TRBJ2-7, with a possible D match to TRBD2 (6 bases). With 5 bases removed from V and 2 bases from J, the gap between germline ends came to 13 bases. The CDR3 contains 14 residues. Germline values: CDR1 MNHNS, CDR2 SASEGT.

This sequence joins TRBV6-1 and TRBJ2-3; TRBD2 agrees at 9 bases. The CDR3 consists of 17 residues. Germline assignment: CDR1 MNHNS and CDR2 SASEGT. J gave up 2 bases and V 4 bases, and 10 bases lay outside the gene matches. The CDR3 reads CASSVRAVAGATDTQYF. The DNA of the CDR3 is TGTGCCAGCAGTGTCCGGGCGGTAGCGGGGGCCACAGATACGCAGTATTTT.

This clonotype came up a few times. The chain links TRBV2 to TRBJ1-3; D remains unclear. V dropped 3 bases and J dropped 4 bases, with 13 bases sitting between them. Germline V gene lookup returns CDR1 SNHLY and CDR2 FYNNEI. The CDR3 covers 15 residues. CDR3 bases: TGTGCCAGCAGTGAGCATATCTTTGTGGGAAACACCATATATTTT. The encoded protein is CASSEHIFVGNTIYF.

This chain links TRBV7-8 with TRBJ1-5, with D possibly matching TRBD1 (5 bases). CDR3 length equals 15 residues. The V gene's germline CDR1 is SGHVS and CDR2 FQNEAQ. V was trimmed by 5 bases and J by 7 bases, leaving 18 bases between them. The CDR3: CASSHLGRTFQPQHF. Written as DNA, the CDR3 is TGTGCCAGCAGCCATCTCGGGCGGACATTCCAGCCCCAGCATTTT.

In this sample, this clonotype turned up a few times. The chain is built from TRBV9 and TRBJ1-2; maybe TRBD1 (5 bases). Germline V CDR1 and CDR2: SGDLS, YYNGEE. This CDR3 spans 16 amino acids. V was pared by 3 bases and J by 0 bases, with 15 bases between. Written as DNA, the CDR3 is TGTGCCAGCAGCGAGATACAGGACCTAGCTAACTATGGCTACACCTTC. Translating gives CASSEIQDLANYGYTF. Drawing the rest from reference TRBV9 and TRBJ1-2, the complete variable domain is DSGVTQTPKHLITATGQRVTLRCSPRSGDLSVYWYQQSLDQGLQFLIQYYNGEERAKGNILERFSAQQFPDLHSELNLSSLELGDSALYFCASSEIQDLANYGYTFGSGTRLTVV.